This TCR beta chain was recorded in a study of blood T cell repertoires in COVID-19. Clones were read by immunoSEQ multiplex PCR, and TCRdb kept only the in-frame ones, dropping some. This sample yields just over 650,000 clones, of which around 90% are seen a single time; over 0.2% belongs to the top ten. Sequenced input: peripheral blood. The clonotype originates from a woman between 18 and 29 years old with acute or convalescent COVID-19.

In DNA, the CDR3 is TGTGCCAGCAGTTCCGGGACTAGCTCCTTAAGGGGTGGAGAGACCCAGTACTTC. It specifies CASSSGTSSLRGGETQYF. The chain uses TRBV5-4 and TRBJ2-5, with 9 bases that match TRBD2. Trimming took 5 bases from V and 4 from J; bases not matched to a gene: 18. CDR1 and CDR2 from the germline V gene are SGHNT and YYREEE (reference sequence). This CDR3 is 18 amino acids long.